Listed here are 15 T cell receptor beta chains from one sample, sequenced in a study of T cells in Graves' hyperthyroidism and ophthalmopathy. RNA transcripts gave rise to amplified TCR beta CDR3 regions. HTBI primers were the set used in a first-round RT-PCR of the TCR CDR3. TCRdb re-derived calls from the multiplex PCR reads in MiXCR, one entry per CDR3 protein. Of about 640,000 distinct CDR3 sequences in the sample, about a fifth were seen once. Sequenced: blood. These receptors were taken from a man aged 25-40 years with Graves' ophthalmopathy.

The chain carries TRBV15 and TRBJ1-6; D unclear. Per germline, CDR1 LNHNV and CDR2 YYDKDF (reference sequence). Trimming cost V 1 base and J 11 bases, with 6 bases left between them. This CDR3 contains 12 residues. CDR3 sequence: CATSRAKTPLHF. CDR3 nucleotide sequence: TGTGCCACCAGCAGAGCAAAGACACCCCTCCACTTT. Combining the CDR3 with reference TRBV15 and TRBJ1-6 gives the whole variable domain DAMVIQNPRYQVTQFGKPVTLSCSQTLNHNVMYWYQQKSSQAPKLLFHYYDKDFNNEADTPDNFQSRRPNTSFCFLDIRSPGLGDTAMYLCATSRAKTPLHFGNGTRLTVT.

The chain carries TRBV12-3 or TRBV12-4 and TRBJ2-3, with D maybe TRBD2 (6 bases). With 5 bases removed from V and 3 bases from J, the gap between germline ends came to 18 bases. This CDR3 is built from 16 residues. The CDR3 region has the DNA TGTGCCAGCAGTCCCCGAGGAGCGGAGGGTACAGATACGCAGTATTTT. Translated: CASSPRGAEGTDTQYF.

This clonotype occurred many times. The chain couples TRBV20-1 to TRBJ2-7; 7 bases fit TRBD2. The CDR3 is 13 residues long. Germline V gene sequence: CDR1 DFQATT, CDR2 SNEGSKA (reference sequence). The V gene end was trimmed by 3 bases and the J gene end by 2 bases; junction bases not matched to a gene: 4. The CDR3 DNA is TGCAGTGCTAGGCGGGAGACCGCCTACGAGCAGTACTTC. This sequence encodes CSARRETAYEQYF.

This clonotype came up many times. The chain uses TRBV11-2 and TRBJ1-2; 7 bases map to TRBD1. The junction had 9 bases not matched to a gene; V was cut back by 5 bases and J by 0 bases. The CDR3 consists of 16 residues. Germline values: CDR1 SGHAT, CDR2 FQNNGV. The CDR3 DNA is TGTGCCAGCAGCGGGGGGGGGGACAGAGCTAACTATGGCTACACCTTC. Its translation is CASSGGGDRANYGYTF.

This clonotype was seen more than once but under ten times. The chain combines TRBV11-2 with TRBJ2-1, with D possibly TRBD2 on 6 matching bases. V lost 0 bases and J 4 bases, leaving 10 bases between the germline ends. The CDR3 extends over 15 amino acids. The germline CDR1 and CDR2 sequences are SGHAT and FQNNGV. CDR3 sequence: CASSLDGRGYNEQFF. CDR3 nucleotide sequence: TGTGCCAGCAGCTTAGACGGGAGAGGTTACAATGAGCAGTTCTTC.

This clonotype turned up a few times. The rearrangement links TRBV7-9 to TRBJ1-4, with D possibly being TRBD1 (5 bases). V lost 5 bases to trimming and J lost 5 bases, with 12 bases between them. The CDR3 consists of 14 residues. CDR1 is SEHNR and CDR2 is FQNEAQ in the germline V gene (reference sequence). The CDR3 protein is CASSPGTVNEKLFF. CDR3 DNA sequence: TGTGCCAGCAGCCCTGGGACGGTGAATGAAAAACTGTTTTTT.

The chain has TRBV6-1 and TRBJ2-3; D possibly corresponds to TRBD2 (6 bases). Germline V gene lookup returns CDR1 MNHNS and CDR2 SASEGT. V gave up 2 bases and J gave up 2 bases, with 11 bases separating them. The CDR3 is 15 residues long. CDR3 sequence reads: CASSEIGRATDTQYF. The CDR3 bases are TGTGCCAGCAGTGAAATCGGGAGAGCCACAGATACGCAGTATTTT.

The chain carries TRBV20-1 and TRBJ1-2; 9 bases map to TRBD1. The V gene's germline CDR1 is DFQATT and CDR2 SNEGSKA (reference sequence). V was pared by 3 bases and J by 6 bases, with 5 bases of the junction left unmatched. CDR3 length: 13 residues. This chain's CDR3 is CSAREGQGNGYTF. The CDR3 nucleotides read TGCAGTGCTAGGGAGGGACAGGGCAATGGCTACACCTTC.

CDR3 in DNA: TGCAGTGCTAGGTCTCTAGCGGGGGGTGAGCAGTTCTTC. This sequence encodes CSARSLAGGEQFF. V and J are TRBV20-1 and TRBJ2-1, with 11 bases aligning to TRBD2. Germline V CDR1 and CDR2: DFQATT, SNEGSKA (reference sequence). V shed 3 bases, J shed 9 bases, and the junction held 4 bases outside the gene matches. The CDR3 extends over 13 amino acids.

This clonotype came up many times. The gene calls are TRBV24-1 and TRBJ2-1; TRBD2 aligns across 11 bases. From germline, CDR1 is KGHDR and CDR2 SFDVKD. The CDR3 contains 15 residues. The V and J ends lost 3 bases and 12 bases, in that order; junction bases with no gene match: 9. The CDR3, as DNA: TGTGCCACCAGTGATCCCCGACTAGCGGGAATCGGGCAGTTCTTC. This sequence encodes CATSDPRLAGIGQFF.

This clonotype was seen a handful of times. The chain combines TRBV20-1 with TRBJ2-1; D possibly corresponds to TRBD2 (6 bases). Trimming pared 3 bases from V and 0 bases from J, leaving 12 bases between. Germline V gene lookup returns CDR1 DFQATT and CDR2 SNEGSKA (reference sequence). This CDR3 spans 15 amino acids. CDR3 DNA sequence: TGCAGTGCTAGCGTCGGGGGTTTCTCCTACAATGAGCAGTTCTTC. The encoded protein is CSASVGGFSYNEQFF.

The table lists this clonotype with many counts. This sequence joins TRBV27 and TRBJ1-5, with 8 positions matching TRBD1. Germline trimming cut 4 bases from V and 3 bases from J; bases unmatched to any gene: 5. There are 15 residues in the CDR3. From germline, CDR1 is MNHEY and CDR2 SMNVEV (reference sequence). CDR3 nucleotides: TGTGCCAGCAGTTCGCGGACAGGGACCAATCAGCCCCAGCATTTT. Its protein product is CASSSRTGTNQPQHF.

The V gene is TRBV7-2, the J gene TRBJ2-5; tentative D call: TRBD2 (6 bases). Germline loops: CDR1 SGHTA, CDR2 FQGNSA. This CDR3 comprises 16 residues. V gave up 2 bases and J gave up 5 bases, with 18 bases separating them. CDR3 loop: CASSLRRASEDETQYF. The DNA for the CDR3 is TGTGCCAGCAGCTTAAGGAGGGCTAGCGAAGATGAGACCCAGTACTTC. Variable domain in full (rest from reference TRBV7-2 and TRBJ2-5): GAGVSQSPSNKVTEKGKDVELRCDPISGHTALYWYRQSLGQGLEFLIYFQGNSAPDKSGLPSDRFSAERTGGSVSTLTIQRTQQEDSAVYLCASSLRRASEDETQYFGPGTRLLVL.

This clonotype was found a few times. The CDR3 loop reads CAISEIGTNTEAFF. The CDR3 region has the DNA TGTGCCATCAGTGAGATCGGGACGAACACTGAAGCTTTCTTT. The chain uses TRBV10-3 and TRBJ1-1, with a weak D call TRBD1 (5 bases). V was clipped by 2 bases and J by 1 base, with 8 bases between them. This CDR3 has 14 residues. CDR1 and CDR2 (germline): ENHRY, SYGVKD.

This clonotype was seen a handful of times. This rearrangement joins TRBV28 to TRBJ2-2, with TRBD2 identical over 11 bases. V lost 5 bases and J lost 5; bases outside the gene matches: 7. Germline values: CDR1 MDHEN, CDR2 SYDVKM. The CDR3 consists of 16 residues. The DNA of the CDR3 is TGTGCCAGCAGTCCCGGACTAGCGGGCCCTACCGGGGAGCTGTTTTTT. Translation: CASSPGLAGPTGELFF.